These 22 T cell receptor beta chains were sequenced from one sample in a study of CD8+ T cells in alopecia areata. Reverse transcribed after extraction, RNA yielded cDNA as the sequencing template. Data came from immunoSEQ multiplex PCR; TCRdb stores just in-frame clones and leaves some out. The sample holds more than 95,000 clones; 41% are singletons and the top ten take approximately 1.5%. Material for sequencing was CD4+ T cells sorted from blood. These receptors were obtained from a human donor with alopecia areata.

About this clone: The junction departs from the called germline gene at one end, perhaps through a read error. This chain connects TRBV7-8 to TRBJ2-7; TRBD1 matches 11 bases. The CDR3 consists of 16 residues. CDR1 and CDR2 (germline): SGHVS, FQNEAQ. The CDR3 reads CVSSLSLGTGGYEQYF. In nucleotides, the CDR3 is TGTGTCAGCAGCCTGAGCCTCGGGACAGGGGGCTACGAGCAGTACTTC.

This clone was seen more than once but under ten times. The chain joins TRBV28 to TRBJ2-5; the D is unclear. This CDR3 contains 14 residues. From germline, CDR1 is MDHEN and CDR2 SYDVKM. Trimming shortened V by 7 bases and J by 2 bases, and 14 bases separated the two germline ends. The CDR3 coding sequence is TGTGCCAGCAAGGAGTCAGGCGAACAAGAGACCCAGTACTTC. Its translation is CASKESGEQETQYF.

DNA for the CDR3: TGCAGCGTTGAAGATCTATGGGACAAAAATAGCAATCAGCCCCAGCATTTT. This encodes CSVEDLWDKNSNQPQHF. The V and J genes are TRBV29-1 and TRBJ1-5, with D maybe TRBD1 (6 bases). Germline CDR1 is SQVTM and CDR2 is ANQGSEA. The CDR3 runs 17 residues. The V end lost 0 bases, the J end lost 0 bases, and 15 bases lay between the germline ends.

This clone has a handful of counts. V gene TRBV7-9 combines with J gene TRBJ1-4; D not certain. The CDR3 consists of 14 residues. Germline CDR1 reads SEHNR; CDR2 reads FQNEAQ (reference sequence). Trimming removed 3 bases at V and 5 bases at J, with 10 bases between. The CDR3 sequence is CASSFRESNEKLFF. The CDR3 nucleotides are TGTGCCAGCAGCTTTAGGGAGAGCAATGAAAAACTGTTTTTT.

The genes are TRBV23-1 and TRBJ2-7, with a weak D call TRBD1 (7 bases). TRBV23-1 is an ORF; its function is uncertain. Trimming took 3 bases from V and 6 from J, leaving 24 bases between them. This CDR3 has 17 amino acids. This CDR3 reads CASSHHRQGGLLGEQYF. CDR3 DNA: TGCGCCAGCAGTCACCACCGACAGGGAGGATTATTGGGCGAGCAGTACTTC.

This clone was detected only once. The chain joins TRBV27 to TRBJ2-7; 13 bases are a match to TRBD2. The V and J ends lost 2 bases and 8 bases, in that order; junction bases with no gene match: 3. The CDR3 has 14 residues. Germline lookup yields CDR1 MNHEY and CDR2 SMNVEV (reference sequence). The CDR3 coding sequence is TGTGCCAGCAGTTTACAGGGACTAGCGGGGAAGCAGTACTTC. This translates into CASSLQGLAGKQYF.

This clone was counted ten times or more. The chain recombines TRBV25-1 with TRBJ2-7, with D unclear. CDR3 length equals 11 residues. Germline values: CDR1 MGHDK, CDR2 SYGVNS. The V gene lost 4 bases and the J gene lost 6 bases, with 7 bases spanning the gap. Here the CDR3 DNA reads TGTGCCAGCAGTGGGAGTGTCGAGCAGTACTTC. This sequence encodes CASSGSVEQYF.

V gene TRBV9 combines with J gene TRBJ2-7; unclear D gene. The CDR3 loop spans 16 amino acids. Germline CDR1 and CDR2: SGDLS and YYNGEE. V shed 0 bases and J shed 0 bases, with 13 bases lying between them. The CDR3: CASSVELAAASYEQYF. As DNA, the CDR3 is TGTGCCAGCAGCGTAGAGTTGGCAGCAGCCTCCTACGAGCAGTACTTC.

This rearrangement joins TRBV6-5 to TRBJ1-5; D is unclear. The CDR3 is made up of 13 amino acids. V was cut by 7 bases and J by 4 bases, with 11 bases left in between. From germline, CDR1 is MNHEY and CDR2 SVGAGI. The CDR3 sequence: CASKRGSNQPQHF. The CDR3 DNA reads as TGTGCCAGCAAACGAGGGTCGAATCAGCCCCAGCATTTT.

The CDR3 bases are TGTGCCAGCTCCCAACTGCCGGACGAGCAGTACTTC. Translating it yields CASSQLPDEQYF. The chain combines TRBV18 with TRBJ2-7; D gene uncertain. The V and J ends lost 6 bases and 5 bases respectively, with 11 bases between them. The CDR3 covers 12 residues. Germline CDR1 is KGHSH and CDR2 is LQKENI.

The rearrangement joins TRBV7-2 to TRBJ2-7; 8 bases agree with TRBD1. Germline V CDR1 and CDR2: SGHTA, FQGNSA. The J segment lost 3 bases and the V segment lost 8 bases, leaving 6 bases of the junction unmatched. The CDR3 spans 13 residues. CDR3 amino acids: CASLRDRSYEQYF. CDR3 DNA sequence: TGTGCCAGCCTCCGGGACAGGAGCTACGAGCAGTACTTC.

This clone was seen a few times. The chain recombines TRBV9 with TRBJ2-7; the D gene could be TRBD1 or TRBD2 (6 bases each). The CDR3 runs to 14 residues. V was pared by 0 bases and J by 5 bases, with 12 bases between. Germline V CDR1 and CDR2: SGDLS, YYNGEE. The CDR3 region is CASSVDSGANEQYF. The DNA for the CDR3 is TGTGCCAGCAGCGTAGATTCGGGGGCGAACGAGCAGTACTTC.

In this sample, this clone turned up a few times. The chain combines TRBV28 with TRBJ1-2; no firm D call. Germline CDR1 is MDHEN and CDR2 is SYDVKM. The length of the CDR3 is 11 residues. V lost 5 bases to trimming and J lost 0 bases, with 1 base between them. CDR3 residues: CASSPNYGYTF. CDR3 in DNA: TGTGCCAGCAGTCCTAACTATGGCTACACCTTC.

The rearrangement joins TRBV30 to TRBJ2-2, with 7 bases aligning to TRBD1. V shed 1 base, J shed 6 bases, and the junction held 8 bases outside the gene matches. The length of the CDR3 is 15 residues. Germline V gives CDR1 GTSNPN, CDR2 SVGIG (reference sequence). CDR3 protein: CAWSELTGLAGELFF. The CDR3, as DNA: TGTGCCTGGAGTGAGTTGACAGGGTTGGCCGGGGAGCTGTTTTTT.

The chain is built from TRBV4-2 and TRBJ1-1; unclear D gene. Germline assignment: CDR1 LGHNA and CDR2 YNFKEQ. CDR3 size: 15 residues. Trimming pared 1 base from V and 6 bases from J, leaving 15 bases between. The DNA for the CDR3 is TGTGCCAGCAGCCAAGCGGGATTTGGGCGGCCTGAAGCTTTCTTT. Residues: CASSQAGFGRPEAFF.

CDR3: CASSLKWSVYEQYF. Written as DNA, the CDR3 is TGTGCCAGCAGTTTAAAGTGGTCAGTTTACGAGCAGTACTTC. This rearrangement joins TRBV28 to TRBJ2-7; D is undetermined. The V gene lost 2 bases and the J gene lost 4 bases, with 12 bases spanning the gap. Germline V gene data show CDR1 as MDHEN and CDR2 as SYDVKM. The length of the CDR3 is 14 residues.

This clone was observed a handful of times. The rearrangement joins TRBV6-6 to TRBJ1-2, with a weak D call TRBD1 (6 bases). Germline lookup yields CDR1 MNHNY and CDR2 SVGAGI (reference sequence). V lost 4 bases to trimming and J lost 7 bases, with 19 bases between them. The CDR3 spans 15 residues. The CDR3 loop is CASSSLPQGQRGYTF. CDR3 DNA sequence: TGTGCCAGCAGTTCACTCCCACAGGGTCAACGTGGCTACACCTTC.

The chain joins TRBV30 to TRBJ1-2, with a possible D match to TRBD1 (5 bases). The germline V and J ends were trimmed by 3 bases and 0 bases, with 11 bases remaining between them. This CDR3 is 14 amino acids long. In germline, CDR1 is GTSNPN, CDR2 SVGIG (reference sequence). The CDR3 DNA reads TGTGCCTGGAGGGACCCCAGGGCTAACTATGGCTACACCTTC. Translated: CAWRDPRANYGYTF.

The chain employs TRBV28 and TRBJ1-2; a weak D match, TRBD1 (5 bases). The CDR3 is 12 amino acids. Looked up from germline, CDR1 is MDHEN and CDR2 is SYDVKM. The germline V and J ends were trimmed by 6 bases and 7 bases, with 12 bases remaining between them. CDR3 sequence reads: CASRVDIIGYTF. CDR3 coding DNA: TGTGCCAGCAGAGTGGACATCATTGGCTACACCTTC.

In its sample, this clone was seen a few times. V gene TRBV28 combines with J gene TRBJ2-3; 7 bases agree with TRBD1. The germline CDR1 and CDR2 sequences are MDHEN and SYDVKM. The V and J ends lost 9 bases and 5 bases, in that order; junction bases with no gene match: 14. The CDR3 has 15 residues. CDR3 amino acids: CASQTTTGVRDTQYF. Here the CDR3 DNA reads TGTGCCAGTCAAACAACAACAGGGGTTCGAGATACGCAGTATTTT.

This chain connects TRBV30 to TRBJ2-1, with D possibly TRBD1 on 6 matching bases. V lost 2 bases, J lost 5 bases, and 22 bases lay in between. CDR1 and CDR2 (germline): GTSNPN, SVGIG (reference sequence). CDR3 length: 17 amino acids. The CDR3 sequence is CAWSRELGRGRDNEQFF. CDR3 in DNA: TGTGCCTGGAGTAGGGAGTTAGGCAGGGGCCGAGACAATGAGCAGTTCTTC.

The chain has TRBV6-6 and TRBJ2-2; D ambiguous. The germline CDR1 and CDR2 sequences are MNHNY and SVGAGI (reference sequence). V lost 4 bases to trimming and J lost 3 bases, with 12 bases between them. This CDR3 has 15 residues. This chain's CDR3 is CASSSLRVHTGELFF. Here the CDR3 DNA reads TGTGCCAGCAGTTCCCTAAGGGTCCACACCGGGGAGCTGTTTTTT.